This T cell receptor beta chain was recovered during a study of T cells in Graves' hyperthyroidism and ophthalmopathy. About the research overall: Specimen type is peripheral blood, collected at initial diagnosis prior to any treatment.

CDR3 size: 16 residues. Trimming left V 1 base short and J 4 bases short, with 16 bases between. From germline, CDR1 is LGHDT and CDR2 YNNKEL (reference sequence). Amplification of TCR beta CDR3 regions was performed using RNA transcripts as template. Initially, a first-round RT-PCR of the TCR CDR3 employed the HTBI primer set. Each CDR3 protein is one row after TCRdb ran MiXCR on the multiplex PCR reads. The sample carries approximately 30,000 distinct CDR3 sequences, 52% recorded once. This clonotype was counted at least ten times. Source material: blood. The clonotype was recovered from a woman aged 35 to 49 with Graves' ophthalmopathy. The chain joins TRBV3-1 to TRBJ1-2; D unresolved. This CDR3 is CASSQGLANGIYGYTF. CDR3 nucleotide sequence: TGTGCCAGCAGCCAAGGCCTAGCGAACGGGATCTATGGCTACACCTTC.